The 29 T cell receptor beta chains reported below all come from one sample, sequenced in a study of cytomegalovirus exposure and HLA in healthy donors. This PCR relied on a set of 60 Vbeta primers and 13 Jbeta primers. TCRdb's table, derived via immunoSEQ multiplex PCR, lists solely in-frame clones and lacks some. The sample consists of about 140,000 clones, 80% of them appearing once. Sequenced input: PBMCs. These receptors came from a man aged 40-55 years in good health and CMV-seropositive.

The rearrangement links TRBV7-8 to TRBJ2-1, with TRBD2 matching over 11 bases. Germline CDR1 and CDR2: SGHVS and FQNEAQ. The junction had 7 bases not matched to a gene; V was cut back by 1 base and J by 8 bases. This CDR3 is 16 amino acids long. CDR3 protein: CASSLDVAGGPYEQFF. CDR3 bases: TGTGCCAGCAGCTTAGACGTAGCGGGAGGGCCCTATGAGCAGTTCTTC.

The gene calls are TRBV27 and TRBJ2-7, with 7 bases fitting TRBD2. The CDR3 extends over 14 amino acids. Looked up from germline, CDR1 is MNHEY and CDR2 is SMNVEV (reference sequence). V shed 8 bases, J shed 0 bases, and the junction held 7 bases outside the gene matches. The CDR3 spells CASATSLSSYEQYF. The DNA of the CDR3 is TGTGCCAGCGCGACTAGCCTCAGCTCCTACGAGCAGTACTTC.

This chain connects TRBV7-9 to TRBJ2-7, with 7 bases identical to TRBD1. In germline, CDR1 is SEHNR, CDR2 FQNEAQ (reference sequence). The CDR3 spans 13 residues. J gave up 6 bases and V 2 bases, and 4 bases lay outside the gene matches. The chain's CDR3 is CASSLPDRAEQYF. The CDR3 DNA sequence: TGTGCCAGCAGCTTACCCGACAGGGCCGAGCAGTACTTC.

DNA for the CDR3: TGCGCCAGCACCACTTTAATCGGGGACACCGGGGAGCTGTTTTTT. As protein: CASTTLIGDTGELFF. This rearrangement joins TRBV4-3 to TRBJ2-2, with TRBD2 as a possible D gene (5 bases). Germline CDR1 and CDR2: LGHNA and YSLEER. V dropped 7 bases and J dropped 3 bases, with 15 bases sitting between them. This CDR3 has 15 amino acids.

The V and J genes are TRBV27 and TRBJ1-5; weak D call: TRBD1 (5 bases). CDR1 is MNHEY and CDR2 is SMNVEV in the germline V gene (reference sequence). Deletions cut 3 bases from V and 0 bases from J, with 21 bases between. CDR3 length: 19 amino acids. The CDR3 is CASSFLDTVRRNSNQPQHF. The CDR3 DNA is TGTGCCAGCAGTTTTTTGGACACAGTTAGACGAAATAGCAATCAGCCCCAGCATTTT.

The gene calls are TRBV10-3 and TRBJ2-1; 7 bases align to TRBD2. V lost 5 bases to trimming and J lost 0 bases; unmatched junction nucleotides: 7. The germline V gene encodes CDR1 ENHRY and CDR2 SYGVKD. This CDR3 spans 16 amino acids. CDR3 amino acids: CAISQRDPSSYNEQFF. In nucleotides, the CDR3 is TGTGCCATCAGTCAGCGGGACCCGAGCTCCTACAATGAGCAGTTCTTC.

V is TRBV25-1 and J is TRBJ2-5; D not resolved. The germline V gene has CDR1 MGHDK and CDR2 SYGVNS. Trimming shortened V by 3 bases and J by 5 bases, and 13 bases separated the two germline ends. The CDR3 extends over 14 amino acids. The CDR3 DNA sequence: TGTGCCAGCAGTGACGGTGTCGGGTTTGAGACCCAGTACTTC. Encoded protein: CASSDGVGFETQYF.

The chain uses TRBV4-3 and TRBJ2-2; no clear D gene. Trimming took off 1 base at V and 0 bases at J, with 9 bases between the two ends. Germline assignment: CDR1 LGHNA and CDR2 YSLEER. The CDR3 runs to 16 residues. The CDR3 DNA reads TGCGCCAGCAGCCAAGTCGTCAGGTCGAACACCGGGGAGCTGTTTTTT. Translation: CASSQVVRSNTGELFF.

V usage is TRBV30 and J usage is TRBJ2-7; 9 bases are a match to TRBD1. The CDR3 loop spans 15 amino acids. The V gene end was trimmed by 2 bases and the J gene end by 1 base; junction bases not matched to a gene: 6. Germline CDR1 is GTSNPN and CDR2 is SVGIG (reference sequence). Here the CDR3 reads CAWSFYRGQSYEQYF. DNA for the CDR3: TGTGCCTGGAGTTTCTACAGGGGGCAGTCCTACGAGCAGTACTTC. The complete variable domain, with remaining parts taken from reference TRBV30 and TRBJ2-7, reads SQTIHQWPATLVQPVGSPLSLECTVEGTSNPNLYWYRQAAGRGLQLLFYSVGIGQISSEVPQNLSASRPQDRQFILSSKKLLLSDSGFYLCAWSFYRGQSYEQYFGPGTRLTVT.

The V call is TRBV6-1, the J call TRBJ2-1; 10 bases are shared with TRBD2. The CDR3 is made up of 17 amino acids. The ends lost 4 bases at V and 0 bases at J; junction bases unmatched: 6. Germline V CDR1 and CDR2: MNHNS, SASEGT. The CDR3 bases are TGTGCCAGCAGTGCCCCGGTAGCGGGGGGCTCCTACAATGAGCAGTTCTTC. As protein: CASSAPVAGGSYNEQFF.

J is TRBJ2-1 and V is TRBV4-3, with D possibly TRBD2 on 5 matching bases. The length of the CDR3 is 16 residues. Trimming took off 0 bases at V and 0 bases at J, with 9 bases between the two ends. Germline loops: CDR1 LGHNA, CDR2 YSLEER. CDR3 protein: CASSQDLGSSYNEQFF. In DNA form, the CDR3 reads TGCGCCAGCAGCCAAGATCTAGGGAGCTCCTACAATGAGCAGTTCTTC.

This sequence joins TRBV6-6 and TRBJ2-7, with 8 bases that match TRBD1. The CDR3 covers 16 residues. V was clipped by 0 bases and J by 4 bases; unmatched bases: 8. Germline CDR1 reads MNHNY; CDR2 reads SVGAGI (reference sequence). The CDR3: CASSYSIGTGRYEQYF. Here the CDR3 DNA reads TGTGCCAGCAGTTACTCGATCGGGACAGGACGTTACGAGCAGTACTTC.

This sequence joins TRBV18 and TRBJ2-5; possibly TRBD2 for D (5 bases). The CDR3 totals 15 residues. V lost 3 bases, J lost 2 bases, and 13 bases lay in between. The germline CDR1 and CDR2 sequences are KGHSH and LQKENI. This CDR3 reads CASSPGNTRQETQYF. The CDR3 DNA is TGTGCCAGCTCACCCGGGAACACCAGACAAGAGACCCAGTACTTC.

The V and J genes are TRBV4-1 and TRBJ1-2; perhaps TRBD1 as D (6 bases). The germline CDR1 and CDR2 sequences are MGHRA and YSYEKL. The length of the CDR3 is 15 residues. Trimming removed 1 base from V and 8 bases from J, with 17 bases in between. CDR3 nucleotide sequence: TGCGCCAGCAGCCAAGTCGTAGAGGACAGTGGAGGCTACACCTTC. This encodes CASSQVVEDSGGYTF.

This chain links TRBV5-1 with TRBJ2-2, with 12 bases fitting TRBD1. The V gene's germline CDR1 is SGHRS and CDR2 YFSETQ. This CDR3 region has 15 residues. V lost 5 bases and J lost 5; bases outside the gene matches: 4. In DNA form, the CDR3 reads TGCGCCAGCAGGGGACAGGGGGCAGATACCGGGGAGCTGTTTTTT. Protein product: CASRGQGADTGELFF.

The chain employs TRBV11-3 and TRBJ1-1; 9 nucleotides agree with TRBD1. Per germline, CDR1 SGHNT and CDR2 YENEEA. The CDR3 is made up of 14 amino acids. The V gene end was trimmed by 3 bases and the J gene end by 7 bases; junction bases not matched to a gene: 6. Here the CDR3 DNA reads TGTGCCAGCAGCTTTCACAGGGGGCAGAGTGAAGCTTTCTTT. It encodes CASSFHRGQSEAFF.

V usage is TRBV30 and J usage is TRBJ1-6, with 7 nucleotides matching TRBD1. Losses at the gene ends were 2 bases for V and 3 bases for J; bases not matched to a gene: 10. Germline V gene lookup returns CDR1 GTSNPN and CDR2 SVGIG (reference sequence). The CDR3 runs to 17 residues. The CDR3 spells CAWSPDRASFYNSPLHF. The CDR3 DNA follows: TGTGCCTGGAGTCCCGACAGGGCCTCCTTCTATAATTCACCCCTCCACTTT.

This rearrangement joins TRBV30 to TRBJ2-5; the match to TRBD2 covers 10 bases. The trim removed 2 bases at V and 5 bases at J, leaving 11 bases unmatched. The CDR3 extends over 16 amino acids. CDR1 is GTSNPN and CDR2 is SVGIG in the germline V gene (reference sequence). CDR3 in amino acids: CAWSLSLAGVRETQYF. The CDR3, as DNA: TGTGCCTGGAGTTTGTCGCTAGCGGGAGTACGGGAGACCCAGTACTTC.

The chain carries TRBV28 and TRBJ1-1; 7 nucleotides agree with TRBD1. The germline V gene has CDR1 MDHEN and CDR2 SYDVKM. Trimming took 4 bases from V and 5 from J; bases not matched to a gene: 7. The CDR3 sequence is 14 residues long. The CDR3 DNA reads TGTGCCAGCAGTTACGACAGGGTTTGGACTGAAGCTTTCTTT. This codes for CASSYDRVWTEAFF.

The CDR3 nucleotides read TGTGCCAGCAGTTTATCGTCTGGACAGGGCGACTATGGCTACACCTTC. This sequence encodes CASSLSSGQGDYGYTF. This rearrangement joins TRBV27 to TRBJ1-2; 8 nucleotides agree with TRBD1. V was clipped by 0 bases and J by 3 bases; unmatched bases: 6. Germline V gives CDR1 MNHEY, CDR2 SMNVEV (reference sequence). CDR3 length: 16 amino acids.

The gene calls are TRBV10-1 and TRBJ2-1, with 10 bases that match TRBD1. The CDR3 contains 13 residues. The trim removed 7 bases at V and 12 bases at J, leaving 9 bases unmatched. The germline CDR1 and CDR2 sequences are WNHNN and SYGVQD (reference sequence). The CDR3 DNA reads as TGCGCCAGCATGGGACAGGGGTCCCCGGGGCAGTTCTTC. Its protein is CASMGQGSPGQFF.

V and J are TRBV30 and TRBJ1-1, with 8 bases lining up with TRBD1. The CDR3 sequence is 14 residues long. Germline values: CDR1 GTSNPN, CDR2 SVGIG (reference sequence). V lost 1 base, J lost 7 bases, and 8 bases stayed unmatched. CDR3 residues: CAWSAEGQDFEAFF. CDR3 DNA sequence: TGTGCCTGGAGTGCCGAGGGACAGGATTTTGAAGCTTTCTTT.

The rearrangement uses TRBV2 and TRBJ2-2; D is unclear. V was trimmed by 7 bases and J by 1 base, leaving 10 bases between them. The CDR3 is made up of 14 amino acids. The germline CDR1 and CDR2 sequences are SNHLY and FYNNEI. Written as DNA, the CDR3 is TGTGCCAGCATGCGGCAGCGGAACACCGGGGAGCTGTTTTTT. It is translated as CASMRQRNTGELFF. Complete variable domain (other parts from reference TRBV2 and TRBJ2-2): EPEVTQTPSHQVTQMGQEVILRCVPISNHLYFYWYRQILGQKVEFLVSFYNNEISEKSEIFDDQFSVERPDGSNFTLKIRSTKLEDSAMYFCASMRQRNTGELFFGEGSRLTVL.

The J gene is TRBJ1-2, the V gene TRBV5-5; 9 nucleotides agree with TRBD1. CDR1 and CDR2 from the germline V gene are SGHKS and YYEKEE (reference sequence). The J segment lost 7 bases and the V segment lost 1 base, leaving 5 bases of the junction unmatched. This CDR3 spans 14 amino acids. The CDR3 sequence is CASSLWTGDGGYTF. In DNA form, the CDR3 reads TGTGCCAGCAGCTTGTGGACAGGGGACGGTGGCTACACCTTC.

The V gene is TRBV7-2, the J gene TRBJ2-1, with TRBD2 as a possible D gene (6 bases). V was pared by 6 bases and J by 3 bases, with 9 bases between. Germline values: CDR1 SGHTA, CDR2 FQGNSA. The CDR3 consists of 13 residues. CDR3: CASRPGLYNEQFF. As DNA, the CDR3 is TGTGCCAGCAGACCGGGACTCTACAATGAGCAGTTCTTC.

The gene calls are TRBV7-9 and TRBJ1-6; D ambiguous. Trimming shortened V by 6 bases and J by 8 bases, and 14 bases separated the two germline ends. CDR1 and CDR2 (germline): SEHNR, FQNEAQ (reference sequence). This CDR3 region has 14 residues. In DNA form, the CDR3 reads TGTGCCAGCAGACTAGGCGAGGGTTATTCACCCCTCCACTTT. Its protein is CASRLGEGYSPLHF.

The chain combines TRBV11-3 with TRBJ2-1, with D possibly TRBD2 on 6 matching bases. Germline CDR1 reads SGHNT; CDR2 reads YENEEA. The CDR3 extends over 14 amino acids. V lost 2 bases and J lost 9, with 14 bases in between. The CDR3 DNA reads TGTGCCAGCAGCTTAATCCTAGCGACGGTTGAGCAGTTCTTC. Translating gives CASSLILATVEQFF.

CDR3 in amino acids: CASSLVGQGLYNEQFF. The CDR3 region has the DNA TGTGCCAGCAGCTTAGTAGGACAGGGGTTATACAATGAGCAGTTCTTC. The chain is built from TRBV7-2 and TRBJ2-1; 9 nucleotides match TRBD1. This CDR3 contains 16 residues. After removal of 1 base from V and 4 bases from J, the junction contained 5 bases not matched to a gene. Looked up from germline, CDR1 is SGHTA and CDR2 is FQGNSA. Filled out from reference TRBV7-2 and TRBJ2-1, the complete variable domain reads GAGVSQSPSNKVTEKGKDVELRCDPISGHTALYWYRQSLGQGLEFLIYFQGNSAPDKSGLPSDRFSAERTGGSVSTLTIQRTQQEDSAVYLCASSLVGQGLYNEQFFGPGTRLTVL.

The chain couples TRBV7-9 to TRBJ2-5; D gene uncertain. Near its end, the DNA agrees better with TRBJ2-7, so the J call may be wrong. Germline V gene sequence: CDR1 SEHNR, CDR2 FQNEAQ (reference sequence). The CDR3 is 13 residues long. CDR3 residues: CASSLSSTYEQYF. The CDR3, as DNA: TGTGCCAGCAGCTTATCTTCTACCTACGAGCAGTACTTC.